Included here is one T cell receptor (beta chain) sequence, with context. What it binds is not known. The J segment lost 0 bases and the V segment lost 4 bases, leaving 6 bases of the junction unmatched. Germline V lookup: CDR1 SGHDT, CDR2 YYEEEE. This CDR3 region has 18 residues. These data come from a study of CD8+ T cells in alopecia areata. The wider study: Each day, treated patients took oral tofacitinib twice, at 5 to 10 mg per dose. The protocol delivered tofacitinib for 6 to 18 months, then withdrew it for 6 months. The study's findings and limits: Greater clonality was observed in lesional scalp samples, especially alopecia totalis/universalis, versus normal scalp.

As the sequencing template, cDNA was produced by extracting RNA and reverse transcribing it. The repertoire was sequenced with immunoSEQ multiplex PCR; TCRdb's copy has only in-frame clones and lacks some. The sample records several thousand clones, around 50% being singletons. Punch biopsies of lesional scalp, plus peripheral blood, were taken from alopecia areata patients. This receptor was taken from a human donor with alopecia areata. The sample consisted of skin, taken at week 0. The rearrangement uses TRBV5-6 and TRBJ2-1; 14 nucleotides match TRBD2. CDR3 in amino acids: CASSPGTSGGSSYNEQFF. In DNA, the CDR3 is TGTGCCAGCAGCCCCGGGACTAGCGGGGGCAGCTCCTACAATGAGCAGTTCTTC.